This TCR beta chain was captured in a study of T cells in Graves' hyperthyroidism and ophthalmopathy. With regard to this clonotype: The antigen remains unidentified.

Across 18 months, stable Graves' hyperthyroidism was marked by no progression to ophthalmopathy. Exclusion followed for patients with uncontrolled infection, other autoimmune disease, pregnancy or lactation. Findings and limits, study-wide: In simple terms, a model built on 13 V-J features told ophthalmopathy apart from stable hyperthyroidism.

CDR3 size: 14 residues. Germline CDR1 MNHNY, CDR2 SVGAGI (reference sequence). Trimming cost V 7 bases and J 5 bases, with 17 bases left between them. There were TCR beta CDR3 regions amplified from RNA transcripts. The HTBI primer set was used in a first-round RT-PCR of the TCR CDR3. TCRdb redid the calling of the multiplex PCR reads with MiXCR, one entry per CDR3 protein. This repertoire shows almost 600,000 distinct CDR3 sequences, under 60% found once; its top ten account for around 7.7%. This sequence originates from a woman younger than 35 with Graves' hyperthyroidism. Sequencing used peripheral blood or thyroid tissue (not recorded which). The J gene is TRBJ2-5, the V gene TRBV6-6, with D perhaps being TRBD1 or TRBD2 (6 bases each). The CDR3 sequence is CASTGLQGEETQYF. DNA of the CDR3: TGTGCCAGCACCGGACTACAGGGTGAGGAGACCCAGTACTTC.